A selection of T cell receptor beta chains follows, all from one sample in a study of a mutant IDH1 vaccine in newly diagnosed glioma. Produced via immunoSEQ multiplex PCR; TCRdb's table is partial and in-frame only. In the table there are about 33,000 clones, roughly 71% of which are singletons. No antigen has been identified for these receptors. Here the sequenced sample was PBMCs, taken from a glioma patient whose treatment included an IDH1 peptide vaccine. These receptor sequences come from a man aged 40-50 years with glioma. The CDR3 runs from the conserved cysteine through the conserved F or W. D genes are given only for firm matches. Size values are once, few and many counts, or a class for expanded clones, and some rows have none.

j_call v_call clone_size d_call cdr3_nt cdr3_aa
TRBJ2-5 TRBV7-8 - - TGTGCCAGCAGCTTAGCCCACTCATGGTTGGGAGAGACCCAGTACTTC CASSLAHSWLGETQYF
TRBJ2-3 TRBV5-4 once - TGTGCCAGCAGCAAACGACCCACGGGTTTGGTCACAGATACGCAGTATTTT CASSKRPTGLVTDTQYF
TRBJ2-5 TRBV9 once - TGTGCCAGCAGCGTAGGTAGCGGAAATGGTGTGGAGACCCAGTACTTC CASSVGSGNGVETQYF
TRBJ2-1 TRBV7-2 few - TGTGCCAGCAGCTTAGGGGGGGACCACGGTTACAATGAGCAGTTCTTC CASSLGGDHGYNEQFF
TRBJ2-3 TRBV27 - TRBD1 TGTGCCAGCAGTTTAGGGGTCGGGACAGGCACAGATACGCAGTATTTT CASSLGVGTGTDTQYF
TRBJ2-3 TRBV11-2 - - TGTGCCAGCAGCAACTTTGCGGGGAGCACAGATACGCAGTATTTT CASSNFAGSTDTQYF
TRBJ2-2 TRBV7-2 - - TGTGCCAGCAGCTTCTGGAAGGACACCGGGGAGCTGTTTTTT CASSFWKDTGELFF
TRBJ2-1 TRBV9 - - TGTGCCAGCAGCGACTCAGTGGGGGCCGCCTACAATGAGCAGTTCTTC CASSDSVGAAYNEQFF
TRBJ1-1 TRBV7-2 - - TGTGCCAGCAGCTCGAGCCCCATGAACACTGAAGCTTTCTTT CASSSSPMNTEAFF
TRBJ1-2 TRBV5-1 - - TGCGCCAGCAGCTTGAACTGGAATTCAGACTATGGCTACACCTTC CASSLNWNSDYGYTF
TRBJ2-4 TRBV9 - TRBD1 TGTGCCAGCAGCAGGGACAGGGGGAACATTCAGTACTTC CASSRDRGNIQYF
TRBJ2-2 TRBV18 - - TGTGCCAGCTCATCAGGGCCCTGGGACGGGGAGCTGTTTTTT CASSSGPWDGELFF
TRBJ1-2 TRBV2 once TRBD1 TGTGCCAGCAGTCGGGACAGGACCTCCTATGGCTACACCTTC CASSRDRTSYGYTF
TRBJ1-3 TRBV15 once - TGTGCCACCAGTCTGACAGGCTCTGGAAACACCATATATTTT CATSLTGSGNTIYF
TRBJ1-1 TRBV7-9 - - TGTGCCAGCAGCTTAGAGTATCTTGGGACTGAAGCTTTCTTT CASSLEYLGTEAFF
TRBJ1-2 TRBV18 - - TGTGCCAGCTCACCCGGGACCGGCTACACCTTC CASSPGTGYTF
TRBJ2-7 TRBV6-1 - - TGTGCCAGCAGGGTGTCCTACGAGCAGTACTTC CASRVSYEQYF
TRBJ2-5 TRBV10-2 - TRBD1 TGCGCCAGCAGTGATGACAGGGGGCGAATGGAGACCCAGTACTTC CASSDDRGRMETQYF
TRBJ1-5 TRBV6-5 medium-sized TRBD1 TGTGCCAGCAGTTACACAGGGGGCGGCAATCAGCCCCAGCATTTT CASSYTGGGNQPQHF
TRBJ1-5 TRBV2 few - TGTGCCAGCAGCGTACAGGGCACGAATAGCAATCAGCCCCAGCATTTT CASSVQGTNSNQPQHF
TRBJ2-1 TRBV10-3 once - TGTGCCATCAGTGAGAAAGGAGCCGCTTACAATGAGCAGTTCTTC CAISEKGAAYNEQFF
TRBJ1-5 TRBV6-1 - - TGTGCCAGCAGTAACACGCGCGATCAGCCCCAGCATTTT CASSNTRDQPQHF
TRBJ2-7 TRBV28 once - TGTGCCAGCAGTTTAGAGAACAGGGTCCACGAGCAGTACTTC CASSLENRVHEQYF
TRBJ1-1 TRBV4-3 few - TGCGCCAGCAGCCAAGGACAGGAAAACACTGAAGCTTTCTTT CASSQGQENTEAFF
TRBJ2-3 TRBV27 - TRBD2 TGTGCCAGCAGTTATCCTAGCGGGAGGTCAGGAGATACGCAGTATTTT CASSYPSGRSGDTQYF
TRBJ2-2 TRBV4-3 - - TGCGCCAGCAGCTTGGGGTTCACCGGGGAGCTGTTTTTT CASSLGFTGELFF
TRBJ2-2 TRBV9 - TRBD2 TGTGCCAGCAGCGTTAGCGGGAGGGGAAACACCGGGGAGCTGTTTTTT CASSVSGRGNTGELFF